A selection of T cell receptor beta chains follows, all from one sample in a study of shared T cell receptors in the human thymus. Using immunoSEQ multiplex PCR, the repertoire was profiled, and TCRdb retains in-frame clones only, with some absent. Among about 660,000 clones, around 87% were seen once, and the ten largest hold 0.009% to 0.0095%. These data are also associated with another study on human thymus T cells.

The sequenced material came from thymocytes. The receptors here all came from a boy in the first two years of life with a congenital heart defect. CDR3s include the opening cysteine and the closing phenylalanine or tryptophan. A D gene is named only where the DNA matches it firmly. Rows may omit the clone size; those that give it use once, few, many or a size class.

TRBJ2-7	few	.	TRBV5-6	TGTGCCAGCAGCTTAGGGGTATCCTACGAGCAGTACTTC	CASSLGVSYEQYF
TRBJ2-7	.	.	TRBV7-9	TGTGCCAGCAGCTACGGGGGTCTGAACGAGCAGTACTTC	CASSYGGLNEQYF
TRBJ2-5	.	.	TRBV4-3	TGCGCCAGCAGCTCCCGGTCGGCCCTGGTCGGGGAGACCCAGTACTTC	CASSSRSALVGETQYF
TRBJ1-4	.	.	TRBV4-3	TGCGCCAGCAGCCATACTACGGGGGAAAAACTGTTTTTT	CASSHTTGEKLFF
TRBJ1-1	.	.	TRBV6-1	TGTGCCAGCAGTGAATTAGGGGAAACTGGTGAAGCTTTCTTT	CASSELGETGEAFF
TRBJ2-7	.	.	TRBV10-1	TGCGCCAGCAGTACTAACAGGGAACCGGAGTACTTC	CASSTNREPEYF
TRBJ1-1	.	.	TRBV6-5	TGTGCCAGCAGTTACTCCCCCCGTCGGACTGAAGCTTTCTTT	CASSYSPRRTEAFF
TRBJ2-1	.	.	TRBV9	TGTGCCAGCAGCCCTCTCGGAGGGAGAGATTCCTACAATGAGCAGTTCTTC	CASSPLGGRDSYNEQFF
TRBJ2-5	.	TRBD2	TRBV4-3	TGCGCCAGCAGCCAAAGAGAGCGGGAGGTTACAGAGACCCAGTACTTC	CASSQREREVTETQYF
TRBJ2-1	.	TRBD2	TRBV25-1	TGTGCCAGCAGTCCCCTCCTGGGAGCGGGAGGCAATGAGCAGTTCTTC	CASSPLLGAGGNEQFF
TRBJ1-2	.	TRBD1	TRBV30	TGTGCCTGGAGGGACAGGGAGGGGTATAACTATGGCTACACCTTC	CAWRDREGYNYGYTF
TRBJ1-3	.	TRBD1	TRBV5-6	TGTGCCAGCAGCTGGAAAATAGGGGGCGCGGGTGGAAACACCATATATTTT	CASSWKIGGAGGNTIYF
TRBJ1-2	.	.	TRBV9	TGTGCCAGCAGCAGGATCGGGGGGATCCACGGCTACACCTTC	CASSRIGGIHGYTF
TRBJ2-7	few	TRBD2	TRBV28	TGTGCCAGCAGGGGACTAGCGGGAGATAGTCCCGACGAGCAGTACTTC	CASRGLAGDSPDEQYF
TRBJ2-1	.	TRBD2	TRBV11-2	TGTGCCAGCAGCTTAGGAGACAAGCTTAGCGGGAGAAGGTACAATGAGCAGTTCTTC	CASSLGDKLSGRRYNEQFF
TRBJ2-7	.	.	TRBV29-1	TGCAGCGTTTCCTCCATACTCCCCTACGAGCAGTACTTC	CSVSSILPYEQYF
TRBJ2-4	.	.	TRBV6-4	TGTGCCAGCAGTGACTCGAAATTCTGGTCTAGCAGGAGGATAAACATTCAGTACTTC	CASSDSKFWSSRRINIQYF
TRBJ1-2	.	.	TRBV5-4	TGTGCCAGCAGCCTCCAGGGTTCCTATGGCTACACCTTC	CASSLQGSYGYTF
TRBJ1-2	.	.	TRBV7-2	TGTGCCAGCAGAACAACAGGGTCTGACTATGGCTACACCTTC	CASRTTGSDYGYTF
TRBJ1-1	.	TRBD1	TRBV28	TGTGCCAGCACCCCAGGGGGCGAGCTAAGCTTGGCTTTCTTT	CASTPGGELSLAFF
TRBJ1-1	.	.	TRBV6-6	TGTGCCAGCAGTTACCCCCAGGGTAGTCTGAACACTGAAGCTTTCTTT	CASSYPQGSLNTEAFF
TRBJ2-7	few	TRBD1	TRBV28	TGTGCCAGCAGTTTAAGGTGTGAGGGACAGTCTCTGGCCGACGAGCAGTACTTC	CASSLRCEGQSLADEQYF
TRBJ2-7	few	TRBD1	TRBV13	TGTGCCAGCAGCTTAGGTGGACAGGTAGGCGAGCAGTACTTC	CASSLGGQVGEQYF
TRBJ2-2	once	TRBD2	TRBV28	TGTGCCAGCAGTGCCATCCTAGCGGGAGCTAACGCCGGGGAGCTGTTTTTT	CASSAILAGANAGELFF
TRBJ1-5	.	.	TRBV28	TGTGCCAGCAGTTTACCCTTAGCTAACAATCAGCCCCAGCATTTT	CASSLPLANNQPQHF
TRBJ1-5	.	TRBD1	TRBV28	TGTGCCAGCAGTCCAGGACGGGACAGAAATAGCAATCAGCCCCAGCATTTT	CASSPGRDRNSNQPQHF
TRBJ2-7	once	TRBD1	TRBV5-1	TGCGCCAGCAGCTTCGCCGGGACAGACTACGAGCAGTACTTC	CASSFAGTDYEQYF
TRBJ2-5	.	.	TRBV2	TGTGCCAGCAGTGACAGGGCGGGGGAGACCCAGTACTTC	CASSDRAGETQYF
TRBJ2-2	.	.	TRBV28	TGTGCCAGCAGTTTAGGCGGCGTAGCCCCCGGGGAGCTGTTTTTT	CASSLGGVAPGELFF
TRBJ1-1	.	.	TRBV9	TGTGCCAGCAGCGTACAGCGGCTCATGAACACTGAAGCTTTCTTT	CASSVQRLMNTEAFF
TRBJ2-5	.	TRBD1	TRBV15	TGTGCCACCAGCAGAGAAGACAGGGCGATCGGTGACCAGTACTTC	CATSREDRAIGDQYF
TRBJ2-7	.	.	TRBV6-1	TGTGCCAGCAGTAAAGGGCCACCCTCGGGGGAGCAGTACTTC	CASSKGPPSGEQYF
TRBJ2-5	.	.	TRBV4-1	TGCGCCAGCAGCCAAGTCCCTAGTTCCGAAGAGACCCAGTACTTC	CASSQVPSSEETQYF
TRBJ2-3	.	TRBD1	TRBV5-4	TGTGCCAGCAGCCTCCGGGACAGATACACAGATACGCAGTATTTT	CASSLRDRYTDTQYF
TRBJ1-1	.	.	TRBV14	TGTGCCAGCAGCCAACGACTTATTGAGGAACATGGAAATGAAGCTTTCTTT	CASSQRLIEEHGNEAFF
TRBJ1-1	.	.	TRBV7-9	TGTGCCAGCAGCTTAGACGGGTCGGCCCCTGAAGCTTTCTTT	CASSLDGSAPEAFF
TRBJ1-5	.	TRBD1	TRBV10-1	TGCGCCGCCGACAGGGTCAATCAGCCCCAGCATTTT	CAADRVNQPQHF
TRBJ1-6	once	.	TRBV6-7	TGTGCCAGCAGGGGCCTTCAGAAGTTCTATTCACCCCTCCACTTT	CASRGLQKFYSPLHF
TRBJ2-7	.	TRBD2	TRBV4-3	TGCGCCAGCAGCCTCCGACTCCCTAGCGGCATGGCCTTCGAGCAGTACTTC	CASSLRLPSGMAFEQYF
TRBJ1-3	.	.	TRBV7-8	TGTGCCAGCAGCTGCGGGGCCGCCTCTGGAAACACCATATATTTT	CASSCGAASGNTIYF
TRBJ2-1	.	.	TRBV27	TGTGCCAGCAGCATAGCGGAATCCTACAATGAGCAGTTCTTC	CASSIAESYNEQFF
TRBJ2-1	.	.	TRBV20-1	TGCAGTGCGGGGCTTGAGCAGTTCTTC	CSAGLEQFF
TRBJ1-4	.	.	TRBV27	TGTGCCAGCAGTTTAAGCGGCCGGACCCACCTGGGAGAAAAACTGTTTTTT	CASSLSGRTHLGEKLFF
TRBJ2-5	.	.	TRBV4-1	TGCGCCAGCAGCCAGAGAGACTCCCTAGAGCAGTACTTC	CASSQRDSLEQYF
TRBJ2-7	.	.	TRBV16	TGTGCCAGCAGCCCCCTGAAGGGGGCCTACGAGCAGTACTTC	CASSPLKGAYEQYF
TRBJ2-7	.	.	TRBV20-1	TGCAGTGCTCAGTCCCTTTGTGAGCAGTACTTC	CSAQSLCEQYF
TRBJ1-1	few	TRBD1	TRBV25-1	TGTGCCAGCAGTGCCCCTCGAACAGGGGGCAGGACTGAAGCTTTCTTT	CASSAPRTGGRTEAFF
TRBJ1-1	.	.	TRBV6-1	TGTGCCAGCAGTGATGGGACATCCGTAACCATGAACACTGAAGCTTTCTTT	CASSDGTSVTMNTEAFF
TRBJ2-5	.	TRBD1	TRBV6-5	TGTGCCAGCAGCCCCCCGGACAGGGAGGAGACCCAGTACTTC	CASSPPDREETQYF
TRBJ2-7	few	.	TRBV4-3	TGCGCCAGCAGCCAAGATGAGACAGGTCCCTCCTACGAGCAGTACTTC	CASSQDETGPSYEQYF
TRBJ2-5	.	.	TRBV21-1	TGTGCCAGCCTCACGCTACAAGAGACCCAGTACTTC	CASLTLQETQYF
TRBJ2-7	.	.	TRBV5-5	TGTGCCAGCAGCTTGTACGCAGGCTCCTACGAGCAGTACTTC	CASSLYAGSYEQYF
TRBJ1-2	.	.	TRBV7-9	TGTGCCAGCAGCTTAGACTCCTCAAAGGGGGAGGGGCGACATGGCTACACCTTC	CASSLDSSKGEGRHGYTF
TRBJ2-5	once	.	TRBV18	TGTGCCAGCTCACGTGGAACGGGAGTCATTTTGGAGACCCAGTACTTC	CASSRGTGVILETQYF